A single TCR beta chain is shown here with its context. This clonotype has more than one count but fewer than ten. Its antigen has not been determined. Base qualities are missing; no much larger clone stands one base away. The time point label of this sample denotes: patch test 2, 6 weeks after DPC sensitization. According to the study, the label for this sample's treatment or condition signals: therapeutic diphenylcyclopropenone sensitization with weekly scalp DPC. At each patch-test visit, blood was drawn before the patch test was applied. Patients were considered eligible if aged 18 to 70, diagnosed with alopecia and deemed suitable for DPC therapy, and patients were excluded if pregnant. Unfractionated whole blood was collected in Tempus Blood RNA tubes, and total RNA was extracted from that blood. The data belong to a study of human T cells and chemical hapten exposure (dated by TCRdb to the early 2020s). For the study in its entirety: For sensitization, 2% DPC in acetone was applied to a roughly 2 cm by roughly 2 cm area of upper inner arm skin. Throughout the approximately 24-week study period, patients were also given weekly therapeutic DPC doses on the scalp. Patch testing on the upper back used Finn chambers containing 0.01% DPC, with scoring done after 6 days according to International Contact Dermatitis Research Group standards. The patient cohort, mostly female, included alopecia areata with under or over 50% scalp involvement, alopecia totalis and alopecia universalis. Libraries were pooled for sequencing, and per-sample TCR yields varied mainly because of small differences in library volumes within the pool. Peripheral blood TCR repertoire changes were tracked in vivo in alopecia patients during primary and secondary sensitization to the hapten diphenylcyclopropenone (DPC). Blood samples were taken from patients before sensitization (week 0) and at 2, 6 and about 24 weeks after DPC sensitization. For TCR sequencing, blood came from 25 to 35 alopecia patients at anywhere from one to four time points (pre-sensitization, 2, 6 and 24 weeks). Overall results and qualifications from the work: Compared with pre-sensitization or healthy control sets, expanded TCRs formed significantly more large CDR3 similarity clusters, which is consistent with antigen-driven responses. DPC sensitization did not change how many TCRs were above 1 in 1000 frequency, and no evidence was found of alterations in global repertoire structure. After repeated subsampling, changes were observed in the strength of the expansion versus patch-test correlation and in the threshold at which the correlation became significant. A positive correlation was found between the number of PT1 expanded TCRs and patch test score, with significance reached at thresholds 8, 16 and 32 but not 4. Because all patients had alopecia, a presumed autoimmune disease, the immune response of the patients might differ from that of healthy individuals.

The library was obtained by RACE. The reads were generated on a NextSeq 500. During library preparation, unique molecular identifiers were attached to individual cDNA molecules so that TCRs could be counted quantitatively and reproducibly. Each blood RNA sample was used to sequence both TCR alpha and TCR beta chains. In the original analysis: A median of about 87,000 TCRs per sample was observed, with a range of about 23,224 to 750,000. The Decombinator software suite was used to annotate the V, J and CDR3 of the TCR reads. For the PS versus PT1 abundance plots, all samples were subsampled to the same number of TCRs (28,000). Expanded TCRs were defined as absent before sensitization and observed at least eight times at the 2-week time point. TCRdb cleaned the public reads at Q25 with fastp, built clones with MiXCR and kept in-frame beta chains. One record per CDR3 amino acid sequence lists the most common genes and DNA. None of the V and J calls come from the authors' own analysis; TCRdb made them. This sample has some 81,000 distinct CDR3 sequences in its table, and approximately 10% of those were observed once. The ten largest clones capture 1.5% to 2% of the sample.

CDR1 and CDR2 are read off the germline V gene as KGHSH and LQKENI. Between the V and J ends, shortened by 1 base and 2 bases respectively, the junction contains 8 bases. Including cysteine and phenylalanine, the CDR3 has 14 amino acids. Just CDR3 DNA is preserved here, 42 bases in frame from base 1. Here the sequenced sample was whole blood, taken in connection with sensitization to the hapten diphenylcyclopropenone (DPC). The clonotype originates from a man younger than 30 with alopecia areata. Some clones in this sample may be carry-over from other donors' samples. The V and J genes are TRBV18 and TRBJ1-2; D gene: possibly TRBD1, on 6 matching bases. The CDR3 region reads CASSPRDRNYGYTF. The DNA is TGTGCCAGCTCACCACGAGACAGGAACTATGGCTACACCTTC.